Sequencing of this T cell receptor beta chain was carried out in a study of blood T cell repertoires in COVID-19. Study-level background: The samples span acute and convalescent COVID-19 from the United States, Italy and Spain. T cells, B-cell-depleted T cells, or PBMCs supplied cDNA or gDNA.

The length of the CDR3 is 14 residues. Trimming left V 5 bases short and J 1 base short, with 9 bases between. Germline-derived CDR1 and CDR2 are MNHNY and SVGAGI (reference sequence). In the study's own analysis: Cell counts per sample came from amplifying reference gene primers. Assay: immunoSEQ multiplex PCR; the TCRdb copy retains only in-frame clones and omits some. V and J calls and clone size are given by that table; D and trimming were obtained from the DNA. The sample holds approximately 200,000 clones, less than 80% seen once. The rearrangement uses TRBV6-6 and TRBJ1-5, with D possibly being TRBD1 (5 bases). Sequencing was carried out using peripheral blood. The source of this sequence is a woman between 45 and 60 years old with acute or convalescent COVID-19. DNA of the CDR3: TGTGCCAGCAGTGACGGGGGGAGCAATCAGCCCCAGCATTTT. It encodes CASSDGGSNQPQHF.